Each of the 10 T cell receptor beta chains below was sequenced from the same sample in a study of T cells in tuberculosis. Clones were sequenced by immunoSEQ multiplex PCR, and TCRdb holds only the in-frame ones, with some missing. The table has about 25,000 clones, just over 90% seen once. Sequencing was performed on PBMCs. The receptors here all came from a donor aged 5 to 30 with latent tuberculosis or without tuberculosis infection. Some clones in this sample may be carry-over from other donors' samples.

V gene TRBV4-3 combines with J gene TRBJ2-3; 11 bases are a match to TRBD2. The germline V gene has CDR1 LGHNA and CDR2 YSLEER. The V and J ends lost 4 bases and 7 bases, in that order; junction bases with no gene match: 4. CDR3 length: 14 amino acids. The DNA for the CDR3 is TGCGCCAGCAGCCCTACTAGCGGGAGAAATACGCAGTATTTT. Amino acids: CASSPTSGRNTQYF.

The CDR3 loop is CSVGVQGLAGAYEQYF. The CDR3 nucleotides read TGCAGCGTTGGGGTTCAGGGACTAGCGGGGGCCTACGAGCAGTACTTC. This sequence joins TRBV29-1 and TRBJ2-7, with 14 bases that match TRBD2. J was trimmed by 2 bases and V by 4 bases; bases with no gene match: 7. This CDR3 is built from 16 residues. Germline CDR1 SQVTM, CDR2 ANQGSEA.

The CDR3 reads CASSPDSPSGGPEQFF. The CDR3 DNA follows: TGCGCCAGCAGCCCCGACTCGCCTAGCGGGGGCCCTGAGCAGTTCTTC. The gene calls are TRBV10-1 and TRBJ2-1; 10 bases match TRBD2. Unmatched junction bases numbered 14, after V lost 6 bases and J lost 9 bases. Germline V CDR1 and CDR2: WNHNN, SYGVQD (reference sequence). This CDR3 contains 16 residues.

This clone was seen once. This rearrangement joins TRBV5-1 to TRBJ1-1, with D unresolved. This CDR3 comprises 14 residues. Germline lookup yields CDR1 SGHRS and CDR2 YFSETQ. V was pared by 0 bases and J by 0 bases, with 6 bases between. The CDR3: CASSLESMNTEAFF. As DNA, the CDR3 is TGCGCCAGCAGCTTGGAGAGCATGAACACTGAAGCTTTCTTT. The variable domain in full, with the rest retrieved from reference TRBV5-1 and TRBJ1-1, is KAGVTQTPRYLIKTRGQQVTLSCSPISGHRSVSWYQQTPGQGLQFLFEYFSETQRNKGNFPGRFSGRQFSNSRSEMNVSTLELGDSALYLCASSLESMNTEAFFGQGTRLTVV.

This clone was seen just once. V usage is TRBV19 and J usage is TRBJ1-1, with D perhaps TRBD1 (6 bases). Germline V lookup: CDR1 LNHDA, CDR2 SQIVND (reference sequence). The V end lost 4 bases, the J end lost 1 base, and 16 bases lay between the germline ends. The CDR3 totals 16 residues. The DNA of the CDR3 is TGTGCCAGTAGTACCGGACGGGAGGGGGGGAACACTGAAGCTTTCTTT. The encoded protein is CASSTGREGGNTEAFF.

This rearrangement joins TRBV6-1 to TRBJ1-4, with no clear D. The CDR3 has 15 amino acids. The germline V and J ends were trimmed by 1 base and 5 bases, with 11 bases remaining between them. The V gene's germline CDR1 is MNHNS and CDR2 SASEGT. As DNA, the CDR3 is TGTGCCAGCAGTGAAGGTCCGGGATGGAATGAAAAACTGTTTTTT. Translating gives CASSEGPGWNEKLFF.

The chain joins TRBV27 to TRBJ1-6; D might be TRBD1 (5 bases). The germline CDR1 and CDR2 sequences are MNHEY and SMNVEV (reference sequence). Trimming removed 6 bases at V and 9 bases at J, with 18 bases between. The CDR3 has 15 residues. CDR3 coding DNA: TGTGCCAGCAGCTCCCAGGGAATAGCGGGTTCACCCCTCCACTTT. This sequence encodes CASSSQGIAGSPLHF.

CDR3 nucleotides: TGTGCCAGCTCTCGAGGGGGCCTGGAGGAAAAACTGTTTTTT. Translation gives CASSRGGLEEKLFF. V and J are TRBV18 and TRBJ1-4; 7 bases are a match to TRBD1. This CDR3 spans 14 amino acids. Trimming cost V 6 bases and J 8 bases; bases outside gene matches: 9. CDR1 is KGHSH, CDR2 LQKENI, per germline.

V is TRBV5-1 and J is TRBJ2-3; 7 nucleotides agree with TRBD2. Germline V gene lookup returns CDR1 SGHRS and CDR2 YFSETQ. With V trimmed by 7 bases and J by 4 bases, 12 bases remained unmatched. This CDR3 is 15 amino acids long. CDR3 nucleotides: TGCGCCAGCGGCGCCGGGGGGTTCTCGGCAGATACGCAGTATTTT. Protein product: CASGAGGFSADTQYF.

The chain combines TRBV5-1 with TRBJ2-1, with unresolved D. Germline values: CDR1 SGHRS, CDR2 YFSETQ. The CDR3 is 16 residues long. V gave up 1 base and J gave up 0 bases, with 11 bases separating them. DNA of the CDR3: TGCGCCAGCAGCTTGAGCGCCGATAGCTCCTACAATGAGCAGTTCTTC. Translation gives CASSLSADSSYNEQFF.